This TCR beta chain was documented in a study of beta chain features in type 1 diabetes. This clone has only a few counts. The CDR3 consists of 16 residues. Germline loops: CDR1 MDHEN, CDR2 SYDVKM. Trimming took 5 bases from V and 4 from J, leaving 18 bases between them. Reverse transcription of all isolated RNA meant that expressed TCRB transcripts were sequenced. Here immunoSEQ multiplex PCR was the method, and the copy in TCRdb shows in-frame clones only, minus some. The sample has more than 120,000 clones; around 9.3% are singletons. The chain joins TRBV28 to TRBJ1-5; D not certain. Material for sequencing was naive CD4+ T cells from blood. This clonotype was sampled from a young man in good health. DNA of the CDR3: TGTGCCAGCAGTGGCCCGCGGCAGCTGAGAAATCAGCCCCAGCATTTT. It specifies CASSGPRQLRNQPQHF.